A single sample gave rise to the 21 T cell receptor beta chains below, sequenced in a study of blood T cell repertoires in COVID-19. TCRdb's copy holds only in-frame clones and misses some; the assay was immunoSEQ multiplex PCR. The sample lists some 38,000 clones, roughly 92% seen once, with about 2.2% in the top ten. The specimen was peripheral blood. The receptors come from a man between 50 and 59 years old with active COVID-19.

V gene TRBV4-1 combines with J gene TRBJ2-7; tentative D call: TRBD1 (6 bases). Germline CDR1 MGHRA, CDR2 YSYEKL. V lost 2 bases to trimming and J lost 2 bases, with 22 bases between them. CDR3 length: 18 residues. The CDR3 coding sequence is TGCGCCAGCAGCCAAAGTACCTTACAGGGAAACAGGGCCTACGAGCAGTACTTC. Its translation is CASSQSTLQGNRAYEQYF.

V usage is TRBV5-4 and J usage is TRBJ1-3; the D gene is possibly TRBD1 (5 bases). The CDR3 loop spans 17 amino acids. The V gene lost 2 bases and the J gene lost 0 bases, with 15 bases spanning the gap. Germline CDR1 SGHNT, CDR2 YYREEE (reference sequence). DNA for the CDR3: TGTGCCAGCAGCTTCGGCCCGGGGACTTCCTCTGGAAACACCATATATTTT. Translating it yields CASSFGPGTSSGNTIYF.

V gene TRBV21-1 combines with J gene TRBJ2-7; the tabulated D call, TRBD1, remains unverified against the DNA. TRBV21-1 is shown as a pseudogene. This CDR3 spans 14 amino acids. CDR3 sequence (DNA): TGTGCCAGCAGCAAGGGTCAGGTAACCTACGAGCAGTACTTC. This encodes CASSKGQVTYEQYF.

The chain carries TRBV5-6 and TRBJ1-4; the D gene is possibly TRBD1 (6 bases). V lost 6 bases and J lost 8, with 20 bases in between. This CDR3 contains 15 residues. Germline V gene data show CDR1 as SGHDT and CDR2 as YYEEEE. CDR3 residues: CASTRWGAGGEKLFF. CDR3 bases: TGTGCCAGCACCCGGTGGGGGGCGGGAGGAGAAAAACTGTTTTTT.

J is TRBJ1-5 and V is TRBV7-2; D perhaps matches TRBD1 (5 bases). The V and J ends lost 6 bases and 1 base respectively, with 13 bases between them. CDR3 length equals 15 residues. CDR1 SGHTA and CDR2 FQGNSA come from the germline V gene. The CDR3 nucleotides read TGTGCCAGCAGAATAGACAGCCTCAGCAATCAGCCCCAGCATTTT. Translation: CASRIDSLSNQPQHF.

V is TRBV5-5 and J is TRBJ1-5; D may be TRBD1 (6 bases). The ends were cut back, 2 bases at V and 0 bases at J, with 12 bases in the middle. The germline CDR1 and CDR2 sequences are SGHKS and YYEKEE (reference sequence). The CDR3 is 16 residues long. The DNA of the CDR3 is TGTGCCAGCAGCTTAACAGGGATTCATAGCAATCAGCCCCAGCATTTT. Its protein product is CASSLTGIHSNQPQHF. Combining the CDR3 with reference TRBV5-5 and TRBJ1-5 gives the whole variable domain DAGVTQSPTHLIKTRGQQVTLRCSPISGHKSVSWYQQVLGQGPQFIFQYYEKEERGRGNFPDRFSARQFPNYSSELNVNALLLGDSALYLCASSLTGIHSNQPQHFGDGTRLSIL.

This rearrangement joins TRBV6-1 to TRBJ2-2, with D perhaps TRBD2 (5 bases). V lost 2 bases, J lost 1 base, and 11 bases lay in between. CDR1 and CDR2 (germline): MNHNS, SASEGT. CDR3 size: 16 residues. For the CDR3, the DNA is TGTGCCAGCAGTGAACTCTCGGGGATGAACACCGGGGAGCTGTTTTTT. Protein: CASSELSGMNTGELFF.

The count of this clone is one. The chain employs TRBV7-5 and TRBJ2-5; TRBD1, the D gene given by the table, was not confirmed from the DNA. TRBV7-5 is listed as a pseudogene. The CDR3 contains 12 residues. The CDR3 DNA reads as TGTGCCAGAAGCCCAGGGGGGGAGACCCAGTACTTC. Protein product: CARSPGGETQYF.

CDR3 amino acids: CASSSTDRSYNEQFF. The CDR3 nucleotides are TGTGCCAGCAGTTCGACGGACAGGTCCTACAATGAGCAGTTCTTC. The rearrangement links TRBV6-6 to TRBJ2-1, with TRBD1 matching 7 bases. CDR3 size: 15 residues. The V and J ends lost 4 bases and 1 base, in that order; junction bases with no gene match: 4. The germline gives CDR1 MNHNY, CDR2 SVGAGI (reference sequence).

CDR3 nucleotide sequence: TGTGCCAGTAGTGCCGCTAGCGGGAGCTCCTACGAGCAGTACTTC. Translation gives CASSAASGSSYEQYF. The genes are TRBV19 and TRBJ2-7; TRBD2 matches 10 bases. Per germline, CDR1 LNHDA and CDR2 SQIVND (reference sequence). The CDR3 has 15 amino acids. V shed 5 bases and J 0 bases; nucleotides not matched to a gene: 4. Drawing the rest from reference TRBV19 and TRBJ2-7, the complete variable domain is DGGITQSPKYLFRKEGQNVTLSCEQNLNHDAMYWYRQDPGQGLRLIYYSQIVNDFQKGDIAEGYSVSREKKESFPLTVTSAQKNPTAFYLCASSAASGSSYEQYFGPGTRLTVT.

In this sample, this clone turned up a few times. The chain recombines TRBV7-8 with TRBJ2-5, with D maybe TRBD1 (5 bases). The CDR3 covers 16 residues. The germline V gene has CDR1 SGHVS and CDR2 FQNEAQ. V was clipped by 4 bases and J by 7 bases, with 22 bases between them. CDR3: CASSSALTTDWATQYF. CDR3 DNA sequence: TGTGCCAGCAGCTCTGCCCTCACGACAGATTGGGCGACCCAGTACTTC.

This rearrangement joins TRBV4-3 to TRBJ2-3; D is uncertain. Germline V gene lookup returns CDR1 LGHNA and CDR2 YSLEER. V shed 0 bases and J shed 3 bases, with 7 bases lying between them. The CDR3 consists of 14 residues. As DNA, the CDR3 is TGCGCCAGCAGCCAAGAACGGTGGACAGATACGCAGTATTTT. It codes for CASSQERWTDTQYF.

CDR3 nucleotides: TGCGCCAGCAGTGCACAGGAGGGCACTGAAGCTTTCTTT. It is translated as CASSAQEGTEAFF. The V gene is TRBV10-2, the J gene TRBJ1-1; a possible D gene is TRBD1 (5 bases). Trimming took 4 bases from V and 4 from J, leaving 10 bases between them. Germline CDR1 WSHSY, CDR2 SAAADI. The CDR3 is made up of 13 amino acids.

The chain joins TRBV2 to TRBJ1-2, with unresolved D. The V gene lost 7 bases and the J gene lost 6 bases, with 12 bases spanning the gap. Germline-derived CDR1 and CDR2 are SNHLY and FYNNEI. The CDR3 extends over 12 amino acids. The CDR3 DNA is TGTGCCAGCACCATCCGATCAGATGGCTACACCTTC. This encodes CASTIRSDGYTF.

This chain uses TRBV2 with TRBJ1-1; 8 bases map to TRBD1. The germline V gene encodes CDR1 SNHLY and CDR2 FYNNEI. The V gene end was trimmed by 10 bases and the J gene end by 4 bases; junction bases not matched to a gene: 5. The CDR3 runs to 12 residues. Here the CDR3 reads CATDRGPTEAFF. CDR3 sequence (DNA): TGTGCCACTGACAGGGGCCCCACTGAAGCTTTCTTT.

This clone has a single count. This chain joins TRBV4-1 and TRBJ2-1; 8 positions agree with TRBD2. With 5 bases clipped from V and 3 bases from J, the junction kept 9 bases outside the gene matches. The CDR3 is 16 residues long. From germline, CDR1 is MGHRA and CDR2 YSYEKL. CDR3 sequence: CASSSLAGSYYNEQFF. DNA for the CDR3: TGCGCCAGCAGCTCCTTAGCGGGGTCTTACTACAATGAGCAGTTCTTC.

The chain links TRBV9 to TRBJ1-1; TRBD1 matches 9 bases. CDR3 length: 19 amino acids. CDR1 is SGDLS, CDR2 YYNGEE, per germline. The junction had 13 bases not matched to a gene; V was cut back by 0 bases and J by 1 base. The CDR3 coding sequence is TGTGCCAGCAGCGTAGGGTTTGCGGGACAGGGAAGGGAGAACACTGAAGCTTTCTTT. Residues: CASSVGFAGQGRENTEAFF.

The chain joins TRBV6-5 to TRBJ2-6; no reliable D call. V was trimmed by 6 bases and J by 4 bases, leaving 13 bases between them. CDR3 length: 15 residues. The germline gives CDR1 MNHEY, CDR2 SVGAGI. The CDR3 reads CASSPEAHGANVLTF. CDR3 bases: TGTGCCAGCAGCCCCGAGGCACACGGGGCCAACGTCCTGACTTTC.

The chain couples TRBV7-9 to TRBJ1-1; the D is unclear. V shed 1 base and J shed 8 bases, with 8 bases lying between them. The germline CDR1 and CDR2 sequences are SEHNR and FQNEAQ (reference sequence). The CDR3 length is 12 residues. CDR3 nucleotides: TGTGCCAGCAGCTTAGGGAGCCCCGAAGCTTTCTTT. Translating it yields CASSLGSPEAFF.

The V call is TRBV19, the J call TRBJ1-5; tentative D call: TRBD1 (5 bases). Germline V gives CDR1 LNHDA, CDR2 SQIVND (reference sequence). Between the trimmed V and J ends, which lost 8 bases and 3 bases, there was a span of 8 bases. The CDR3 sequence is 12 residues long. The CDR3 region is CASGDYNQPQHF. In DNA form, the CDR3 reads TGTGCCAGTGGGGACTACAATCAGCCCCAGCATTTT.

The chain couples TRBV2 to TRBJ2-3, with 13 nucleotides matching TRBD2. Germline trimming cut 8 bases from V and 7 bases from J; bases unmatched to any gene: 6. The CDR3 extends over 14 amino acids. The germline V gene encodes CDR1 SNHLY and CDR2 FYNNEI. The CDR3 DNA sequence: TGTGCCAGCCTTAGGGGACTAGCGGGGAATACGCAGTATTTT. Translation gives CASLRGLAGNTQYF.